These 20 T cell receptor beta chains share one sample of origin, sequenced in a study of shared clonotypes between healthy human individuals. Assay: immunoSEQ multiplex PCR; the TCRdb copy retains only in-frame clones and omits some. The repertoire consists of almost 750,000 clones, with roughly 72% occurring once and the leading ten covering approximately 1.8%. Sequences were obtained from memory CD4+ T cells sorted from blood. Subset here: CD45RA-negative fraction. These receptors originate from a woman younger than 45 in good health.

This clone was seen a handful of times. The chain recombines TRBV6-1 with TRBJ2-1, with 11 bases matching TRBD2. CDR3 length equals 17 residues. V dropped 1 base and J dropped 2; count of bases not matched to a gene: 4. Looked up from germline, CDR1 is MNHNS and CDR2 is SASEGT. CDR3 sequence reads: CASSEVVSGRAYNEQFF. The CDR3 coding sequence is TGTGCCAGCAGTGAAGTAGTTAGCGGGAGGGCCTACAATGAGCAGTTCTTC.

This clone was detected ten times or more. The J gene is TRBJ2-3, the V gene TRBV28; D perhaps matches TRBD2 (6 bases). CDR1 is MDHEN, CDR2 SYDVKM, per germline. V lost 5 bases to trimming and J lost 5 bases, with 14 bases between them. The CDR3 contains 14 residues. CDR3 in amino acids: CASSATRGGDTQYF. Written as DNA, the CDR3 is TGTGCCAGCAGTGCGACTAGGGGTGGAGATACGCAGTATTTT.

The V gene is TRBV29-1, the J gene TRBJ2-7; no reliable D call. Germline V CDR1 and CDR2: SQVTM, ANQGSEA. The CDR3 runs to 13 residues. Trimming took off 6 bases at V and 0 bases at J, with 12 bases between the two ends. In DNA, the CDR3 is TGCAGCGTGTCGCTCCGGAGCTCCTACGAGCAGTACTTC. Protein product: CSVSLRSSYEQYF.

The chain joins TRBV27 to TRBJ1-1; no reliable D call. The CDR3 spans 13 residues. Germline loops: CDR1 MNHEY, CDR2 SMNVEV (reference sequence). Between the trimmed V and J ends, which lost 6 bases and 6 bases, there was a span of 14 bases. DNA of the CDR3: TGTGCCAGCAGCCGCAGCGGGGAAGCTGAAGCTTTCTTT. Translation: CASSRSGEAEAFF.

The J gene is TRBJ1-1, the V gene TRBV6-4; 9 bases are shared with TRBD1. The CDR3 totals 15 residues. The J segment lost 3 bases and the V segment lost 0 bases, leaving 2 bases of the junction unmatched. From germline, CDR1 is MRHNA and CDR2 SNTAGT. Here the CDR3 DNA reads TGTGCCAGCAGTGACTCGACAGGGGGGGACACTGAAGCTTTCTTT. Translation gives CASSDSTGGDTEAFF.

In this sample, this clone turned up once. V usage is TRBV19 and J usage is TRBJ1-2, with TRBD1 identical over 7 bases. The CDR3 spans 14 residues. The J segment lost 3 bases and the V segment lost 6 bases, leaving 7 bases of the junction unmatched. Per germline, CDR1 LNHDA and CDR2 SQIVND (reference sequence). For the CDR3, the DNA is TGTGCCAGTAGGCGACAGGGTATAGACTATGGCTACACCTTC. Protein: CASRRQGIDYGYTF.

This rearrangement joins TRBV6-6 to TRBJ1-1, with D unclear. From germline, CDR1 is MNHNY and CDR2 SVGAGI (reference sequence). Trimming stripped 8 bases from V and 2 bases from J, with 6 bases between. The CDR3 runs 11 residues. CDR3 nucleotides: TGTGCCAGCTGGTCCAACACTGAAGCTTTCTTT. Amino acids: CASWSNTEAFF.

The chain joins TRBV11-3 to TRBJ2-7; 7 bases are shared with TRBD2. CDR1 and CDR2 (germline): SGHNT, YENEEA. This CDR3 has 15 residues. The V segment lost 1 base and the J segment 4 bases; nucleotides outside the gene matches: 7. CDR3 coding DNA: TGTGCCAGCAGCTTAGGGGCCGGCGGGAGATACGAGCAGTACTTC. Its translation is CASSLGAGGRYEQYF.

This clone was counted at least ten times. The chain has TRBV28 and TRBJ2-4; 7 bases are shared with TRBD2. The germline CDR1 and CDR2 sequences are MDHEN and SYDVKM. The CDR3 contains 15 residues. The ends lost 2 bases at V and 0 bases at J; junction bases unmatched: 1. The CDR3 loop reads CASSLGGVAKNIQYF. The CDR3 nucleotides are TGTGCCAGCAGTTTAGGGGGGGTAGCCAAAAACATTCAGTACTTC. The full variable domain, its missing parts supplied by reference TRBV28 and TRBJ2-4, is DVKVTQSSRYLVKRTGEKVFLECVQDMDHENMFWYRQDPGLGLRLIYFSYDVKMKEKGDIPEGYSVSREKKERFSLILESASTNQTSMYLCASSLGGVAKNIQYFGAGTRLSVL.

To note about this clone: One end of the junction does not line up with germline, which may come from a read error. The chain is built from TRBV28 and TRBJ1-2; no definite D call. Per the germline V gene, CDR1 is MDHEN and CDR2 is SYDVKM. The length of the CDR3 is 10 residues. The DNA of the CDR3 is TGTGCCAGCAGTTTAGTAACTGGAATCTTC. Translated: CASSLVTGIF.

This clone was counted ten times or more. The CDR3 region has the DNA TGTGCCAGTAGTATTGCTGGGGGTTCAGATACGCAGTATTTT. Protein: CASSIAGGSDTQYF. J is TRBJ2-3 and V is TRBV19; possibly TRBD1 or TRBD2 for D (5 bases each). CDR1 LNHDA and CDR2 SQIVND come from the germline V gene (reference sequence). V lost 3 bases, J lost 4 bases, and 11 bases lay in between. The CDR3 sequence is 14 residues long.

The genes are TRBV14 and TRBJ2-5; 9 bases agree with TRBD2. The CDR3 runs to 13 residues. J gave up 11 bases and V 3 bases, and 7 bases lay outside the gene matches. Germline V CDR1 and CDR2: SGHDN, FVKESK. The CDR3, as DNA: TGTGCCAGCAGCCAGCGGGAGGGTCGGGAGCAGTACTTC. Its translation is CASSQREGREQYF.

V gene TRBV6-6 combines with J gene TRBJ1-2; D is ambiguous. This CDR3 has 13 residues. V lost 0 bases and J 6 bases, leaving 8 bases between the germline ends. CDR1 MNHNY and CDR2 SVGAGI come from the germline V gene (reference sequence). Here the CDR3 reads CASSYSNLDGYTF. The CDR3 coding sequence is TGTGCCAGCAGTTACTCCAACTTGGATGGCTACACCTTC.

This CDR3 reads CASRFDRDTEAFF. The CDR3 coding sequence is TGTGCCAGCAGGTTCGACAGGGACACTGAAGCTTTCTTT. The V gene is TRBV2, the J gene TRBJ1-1, with 7 positions matching TRBD1. V lost 6 bases and J lost 3; bases outside the gene matches: 4. This CDR3 spans 13 amino acids. Per the germline V gene, CDR1 is SNHLY and CDR2 is FYNNEI.

Details on this clone: Other DNA sequences within the sample encode an identical CDR3. This chain connects TRBV5-1 to TRBJ2-1, with 10 nucleotides matching TRBD2. V shed 4 bases, J shed 1 base, and the junction held 2 bases outside the gene matches. This CDR3 is 15 amino acids long. Germline loops: CDR1 SGHRS, CDR2 YFSETQ. The CDR3 DNA is TGCGCCAGCAGCCGACTAGCGGGTTCCTACAATGAGCAGTTCTTC. Its translation is CASSRLAGSYNEQFF. Drawing the rest from reference TRBV5-1 and TRBJ2-1, the complete variable domain is KAGVTQTPRYLIKTRGQQVTLSCSPISGHRSVSWYQQTPGQGLQFLFEYFSETQRNKGNFPGRFSGRQFSNSRSEMNVSTLELGDSALYLCASSRLAGSYNEQFFGPGTRLTVL.

The chain has TRBV2 and TRBJ2-3, with TRBD2 matching 15 bases. Germline assignment: CDR1 SNHLY and CDR2 FYNNEI. Trimming removed 0 bases from V and 0 bases from J; junction bases left unmatched: 10. This CDR3 contains 21 residues. The CDR3 DNA is TGTGCCAGCAGTGAAGCCCCACTCGGACTAGCGGGAGGGCCCAGCACAGATACGCAGTATTTT. Translated: CASSEAPLGLAGGPSTDTQYF. The complete variable domain, with remaining parts taken from reference TRBV2 and TRBJ2-3, reads EPEVTQTPSHQVTQMGQEVILRCVPISNHLYFYWYRQILGQKVEFLVSFYNNEISEKSEIFDDQFSVERPDGSNFTLKIRSTKLEDSAMYFCASSEAPLGLAGGPSTDTQYFGPGTRLTVL.

V gene TRBV18 combines with J gene TRBJ1-4; no clear D. V was clipped by 1 base and J by 4 bases, with 4 bases between them. Per the germline V gene, CDR1 is KGHSH and CDR2 is LQKENI. CDR3 length equals 13 residues. CDR3 nucleotides: TGTGCCAGCTCACCACTTAATAATGAAAAACTGTTTTTT. Translating it yields CASSPLNNEKLFF.

The J gene is TRBJ1-1, the V gene TRBV5-4; 7 bases align to TRBD1. Unmatched junction bases numbered 14, after V lost 5 bases and J lost 1 base. The CDR3 contains 17 residues. Germline V gives CDR1 SGHNT, CDR2 YYREEE (reference sequence). DNA for the CDR3: TGTGCCAGCAGACGCACGCCGGGACAGAAACCGAACACTGAAGCTTTCTTT. Translating it yields CASRRTPGQKPNTEAFF.

This clone was seen just once. The gene calls are TRBV2 and TRBJ1-5; no clear D. CDR3 length: 16 residues. Germline CDR1 SNHLY, CDR2 FYNNEI. The ends were cut back, 1 base at V and 2 bases at J, with 12 bases in the middle. The DNA for the CDR3 is TGTGCCAGCAGTGAAGGGCCAACTAGCGGCAATCAGCCCCAGCATTTT. This translates into CASSEGPTSGNQPQHF.

The J gene is TRBJ2-7, the V gene TRBV4-1, with D unclear. This CDR3 contains 16 residues. V was cut by 0 bases and J by 4 bases, with 16 bases left in between. Germline lookup yields CDR1 MGHRA and CDR2 YSYEKL. The DNA for the CDR3 is TGCGCCAGCAGCCAAGATGGCAGCACTTGGTCTTACGAGCAGTACTTC. Amino acids: CASSQDGSTWSYEQYF.